Below, 24 T cell receptor beta chains from the same sample are listed, as sequenced in a study of T-cell memory formation after mild COVID-19 (dated by TCRdb to about 2021). The library was built by means of 5' RACE. The sample was run on an Illumina NovaSeq 6000. The raw public reads went through TCRdb reprocessing: fastp at Q25, MiXCR clone calling, in-frame beta chains kept. CDR3 protein duplicates are merged, each entry listing the most common genes and DNA. This sample holds roughly 310,000 distinct CDR3 sequences; approximately 15% were observed only once. The leading ten clones occupy 20% to 25% of the sample. Sequenced sample: PBMCs or a T cell subset sorted from them (not recorded which). The receptors shown here come from a man between 18 and 35 years old who had mild COVID-19 (a few samples of this study predate the infection). The sample titles of this study are shuffled in the database, so cell type and time point are left out; the donor was told from shared clones.

DNA of the CDR3: TGTGCCAGCAGTTTATGGGGCCGGGGGGACTATGGCTACACCTTC. This gives the protein CASSLWGRGDYGYTF. The V gene is TRBV12-3 or TRBV12-4, the J gene TRBJ1-2, with TRBD1 as a possible D gene (5 bases). V lost 2 bases to trimming and J lost 3 bases, with 13 bases between them. This CDR3 contains 15 residues.

In its sample, this clonotype was seen a few times. This chain uses TRBV7-2 with TRBJ2-2, with TRBD1 matching 10 bases. Trimming cost V 5 bases and J 6 bases; bases outside gene matches: 9. The germline gives CDR1 SGHTA, CDR2 FQGNSA. CDR3 size: 16 residues. CDR3 region: CASSRQGALRAGELFF. The DNA for the CDR3 is TGTGCCAGCAGCCGACAGGGGGCGCTGAGAGCCGGGGAGCTGTTTTTT.

This clonotype was counted a few times. The chain is built from TRBV4-1 and TRBJ1-1; TRBD1 matches at 12 bases. CDR1 and CDR2 from the germline V gene are MGHRA and YSYEKL. The junction had 7 bases not matched to a gene; V was cut back by 6 bases and J by 5 bases. The CDR3 contains 15 residues. This CDR3 reads CASRGTGGQETEAFF. The CDR3 coding sequence is TGCGCCAGCAGAGGGACAGGGGGCCAGGAAACTGAAGCTTTCTTT.

This chain links TRBV29-1 with TRBJ1-5, with a weak D call TRBD1 (5 bases). The CDR3 has 13 residues. CDR1 SQVTM and CDR2 ANQGSEA come from the germline V gene. V lost 2 bases and J 4 bases, leaving 9 bases between the germline ends. The CDR3 reads CSVESGLNQPQHF. The DNA of the CDR3 is TGCAGCGTTGAATCAGGGTTGAATCAGCCCCAGCATTTT.

The chain is built from TRBV6-2 or TRBV6-3 and TRBJ2-1; D not certain. The CDR3 is made up of 14 amino acids. Germline V lookup: CDR1 MNHEY, CDR2 SVGEGT. V lost 0 bases to trimming and J lost 10 bases, with 13 bases between them. The DNA for the CDR3 is TGTGCCAGCAGTTACTCCTCGTGGGTTAGGGAGCAGTTCTTC. Translation: CASSYSSWVREQFF.

This clonotype has just a few counts. The rearrangement joins TRBV6-2 or TRBV6-3 to TRBJ2-7, with unresolved D. The CDR3 length is 14 residues. V gave up 7 bases and J gave up 2 bases, with 15 bases separating them. CDR1 and CDR2 from the germline V gene are MNHEY and SVGEGT. The CDR3 is CASNRGRSTYEQYF. CDR3 coding DNA: TGTGCCAGCAATAGAGGACGGTCTACCTACGAGCAGTACTTC.

In nucleotides, the CDR3 is TGTGCCAGCACCTCGGGACAGGGACGAAAACTGTTTTTT. It encodes CASTSGQGRKLFF. This chain connects TRBV3-1 to TRBJ1-4; 9 bases are shared with TRBD1. The germline V gene encodes CDR1 LGHDT and CDR2 YNNKEL (reference sequence). The CDR3 runs 13 residues. V lost 7 bases, J lost 10 bases, and 7 bases stayed unmatched.

The chain combines TRBV4-1 with TRBJ2-7; D gene uncertain. The V end lost 0 bases, the J end lost 0 bases, and 3 bases lay between the germline ends. The CDR3 extends over 13 amino acids. Looked up from germline, CDR1 is MGHRA and CDR2 is YSYEKL. The CDR3 bases are TGCGCCAGCAGCCAAGACAGCTCCTACGAGCAGTACTTC. This gives the protein CASSQDSSYEQYF.

V is TRBV12-3 or TRBV12-4 and J is TRBJ1-1, with 8 bases matching TRBD1. V trimming: 5 bases; J trimming: 0 bases; junction bases outside the gene matches: 8. The CDR3 sequence is 16 residues long. The CDR3 is CASSPTGGWMNTEAFF. CDR3 nucleotides: TGTGCCAGCAGTCCTACAGGGGGGTGGATGAACACTGAAGCTTTCTTT.

This clonotype occurred a few times. J is TRBJ2-2 and V is TRBV19; D ambiguous. Germline assignment: CDR1 LNHDA and CDR2 SQIVND (reference sequence). The V gene lost 0 bases and the J gene lost 3 bases, with 11 bases spanning the gap. The CDR3 spans 16 residues. The CDR3 DNA reads TGTGCCAGTAGTATAGATAGTAGGATTTACACCGGGGAGCTGTTTTTT. Its translation: CASSIDSRIYTGELFF.

The gene calls are TRBV5-1 and TRBJ2-4; D unclear. With 6 bases removed from V and 3 bases from J, the gap between germline ends came to 19 bases. This CDR3 spans 16 amino acids. In germline, CDR1 is SGHRS, CDR2 YFSETQ. CDR3 coding DNA: TGCGCCAGCACGTCAGGTCACCCCGGTGGCAAAAACATTCAGTACTTC. It codes for CASTSGHPGGKNIQYF.

J is TRBJ1-2 and V is TRBV12-3 or TRBV12-4, with D tentatively TRBD1 (5 bases). V shed 11 bases and J shed 7 bases, with 23 bases lying between them. There are 14 residues in the CDR3. This CDR3 reads CASSRFPRGVGYTF. The CDR3 DNA reads TGTGCCTCCAGTCGTTTCCCGCGGGGCGTTGGCTACACCTTC.

V is TRBV6-5 and J is TRBJ1-1; a possible D gene is TRBD1 (5 bases). Trimming removed 6 bases at V and 6 bases at J, with 17 bases between. This CDR3 comprises 14 residues. CDR1 is MNHEY, CDR2 SVGAGI, per germline. The CDR3 DNA reads as TGTGCCAGCAGATGGGGAGGGGAACTCGCTGAAGCTTTCTTT. Protein product: CASRWGGELAEAFF.

This clonotype came up a few times. The chain combines TRBV6-5 with TRBJ1-4, with 7 bases aligning to TRBD1. The CDR3 loop spans 15 amino acids. J gave up 7 bases and V 5 bases, and 10 bases lay outside the gene matches. Germline V gene sequence: CDR1 MNHEY, CDR2 SVGAGI. The CDR3 DNA is TGTGCCAGCAGTACCCAACAGGGGAGGTTTGAAAAACTGTTTTTT. Translating gives CASSTQQGRFEKLFF.

In its sample, this clonotype was seen a few times. J is TRBJ2-1 and V is TRBV27, with 8 bases lining up with TRBD1. The trim removed 6 bases at V and 2 bases at J, leaving 0 bases unmatched. The CDR3 spans 13 residues. Per the germline V gene, CDR1 is MNHEY and CDR2 is SMNVEV (reference sequence). CDR3 sequence reads: CASRDRAYNEQFF. In DNA form, the CDR3 reads TGTGCCAGCAGGGACAGGGCCTACAATGAGCAGTTCTTC.

This clonotype was counted at least ten times. The chain carries TRBV9 and TRBJ2-5; TRBD2 matches 12 bases. V dropped 4 bases and J dropped 0; count of bases not matched to a gene: 4. CDR1 is SGDLS and CDR2 is YYNGEE in the germline V gene. The CDR3 covers 16 residues. The CDR3 DNA is TGTGCCAGCAGCCTCCGACTAGCGGGGGACCAAGAGACCCAGTACTTC. This sequence encodes CASSLRLAGDQETQYF.

This chain joins TRBV7-2 and TRBJ2-3; 9 nucleotides match TRBD2. The V gene's germline CDR1 is SGHTA and CDR2 FQGNSA. Trimming cost V 5 bases and J 1 base; bases outside gene matches: 7. The CDR3 is made up of 16 amino acids. The CDR3 DNA reads TGTGCCAGCAGCCGACCTAGCGGGGCCCGCACAGATACGCAGTATTTT. Translated: CASSRPSGARTDTQYF.

This clonotype was counted a few times. This chain joins TRBV7-6 and TRBJ1-2; D might be TRBD1 (5 bases). The germline V gene encodes CDR1 SGHVS and CDR2 FNYEAQ. The CDR3 length is 12 residues. The V end was cut by 10 bases, the J end by 6 bases, with 15 bases between. In DNA form, the CDR3 reads TGTGCCAAAGAGAGGCAGGGTCATGGCTACACCTTC. It is translated as CAKERQGHGYTF.

The CDR3: CASTGRLYEQYF. CDR3 coding DNA: TGTGCCAGCACGGGGAGGCTATACGAGCAGTACTTC. The rearrangement uses TRBV2 and TRBJ2-7, with a tentative D call TRBD2 (6 bases). Germline CDR1 is SNHLY and CDR2 is FYNNEI. Trimming cost V 7 bases and J 4 bases, with 11 bases left between them. The CDR3 contains 12 residues.

The gene calls are TRBV6-5 and TRBJ1-2; 7 bases match TRBD1. From germline, CDR1 is MNHEY and CDR2 SVGAGI. This CDR3 spans 15 amino acids. V gave up 5 bases and J gave up 2 bases; unmatched junction bases: 8. The CDR3 region is CASSLTGSANYGYTF. CDR3 nucleotide sequence: TGTGCCAGCAGTCTGACAGGGTCGGCGAACTATGGCTACACCTTC.

This clonotype was picked up many times. The chain recombines TRBV27 with TRBJ2-3, with 12 positions matching TRBD1. Trimming at V came to 2 bases and at J to 5 bases, leaving 8 bases not matched to a gene. The CDR3 covers 17 residues. Germline V gene sequence: CDR1 MNHEY, CDR2 SMNVEV (reference sequence). CDR3 in DNA: TGTGCCAGCAGTTTAACCCCGGGACAGGGGGCGCGAGATACGCAGTATTTT. It specifies CASSLTPGQGARDTQYF.

V gene TRBV2 combines with J gene TRBJ2-1, with 10 bases that match TRBD2. The CDR3 totals 16 residues. CDR1 and CDR2 (germline): SNHLY, FYNNEI. V shed 6 bases and J 2 bases; nucleotides not matched to a gene: 7. The CDR3 is CASRWSGGAPYNEQFF. CDR3 nucleotide sequence: TGTGCCAGCAGATGGAGCGGGGGGGCCCCCTACAATGAGCAGTTCTTC. Complete variable domain (other parts from reference TRBV2 and TRBJ2-1): EPEVTQTPSHQVTQMGQEVILRCVPISNHLYFYWYRQILGQKVEFLVSFYNNEISEKSEIFDDQFSVERPDGSNFTLKIRSTKLEDSAMYFCASRWSGGAPYNEQFFGPGTRLTVL.

This clonotype has more than one count but fewer than ten. CDR3 residues: CASSLVLMKGEQFF. The CDR3 nucleotides read TGCGCCAGCAGCTTGGTACTTATGAAGGGGGAGCAGTTCTTC. This chain links TRBV5-1 with TRBJ2-1; D may be TRBD1 (5 bases). Germline-derived CDR1 and CDR2 are SGHRS and YFSETQ. The CDR3 extends over 14 amino acids. V lost 0 bases and J lost 10, with 14 bases in between.

Only a few counts were recorded for this clonotype. This chain links TRBV12-3 or TRBV12-4 with TRBJ1-3; D gene unclear. Deletions cut 5 bases from V and 1 base from J, with 9 bases between. CDR3 length: 14 residues. CDR3 nucleotides: TGTGCCAGCAGTCTAGGGTATTCTGGAAACACCATATATTTT. Translation gives CASSLGYSGNTIYF.